These 10 T cell receptor beta chains came from one sample sequenced in a study of T cells in Graves' hyperthyroidism and ophthalmopathy (dated by TCRdb to the late 2010s). Library generation was performed with multiplex PCR. Reads for this sample came from an Illumina HiSeq 2000. Amplification of TCR beta CDR3 regions was carried out from RNA transcripts. The first round of RT-PCR for the TCR CDR3 was performed with the HTBI primer set and the Qiagen OneStep RT-PCR kit. TCRdb applied fastp at Q25 and MiXCR to the public reads, then kept only in-frame beta chains. Merged by CDR3 protein, the rows form single entries marked with the most common genes and DNA. Recorded for this sample are 600,000 to 850,000 distinct CDR3 sequences; over 15% of them occurred a single time. The ten largest clones represent over 15% of the sample. The sequenced material came from blood. Every receptor here comes from a woman aged 50 to 60 with Graves' hyperthyroidism that later progressed to Graves' ophthalmopathy.

This clonotype was picked up a small number of times. CDR3 DNA: TGTGCCAGCAGCGTCTCCGGGACAGGGAAAGAGACCCAGTACTTC. Its protein is CASSVSGTGKETQYF. The rearrangement joins TRBV9 to TRBJ2-5; 9 bases are a match to TRBD1. V was clipped by 2 bases and J by 3 bases; unmatched bases: 5. The CDR3 has 15 amino acids. Germline CDR1 and CDR2: SGDLS and YYNGEE. Full variable domain (remainder filled in from reference TRBV9 and TRBJ2-5): DSGVTQTPKHLITATGQRVTLRCSPRSGDLSVYWYQQSLDQGLQFLIQYYNGEERAKGNILERFSAQQFPDLHSELNLSSLELGDSALYFCASSVSGTGKETQYFGPGTRLLVL.

This clonotype was seen many times. At one end, the junction sequence differs from germline, possibly due to a read error. This chain links TRBV2 with TRBJ2-2, with 9 bases identical to TRBD1. The CDR3 has 16 residues. Germline V lookup: CDR1 SNHLY, CDR2 FYNNEI. CDR3 protein: CASSERGQGNNGELFF. CDR3 sequence (DNA): TGTGCCAGCAGTGAAAGGGGACAGGGTAACAACGGGGAGCTGTTTTTT.

This clonotype was counted between two and nine times. This sequence joins TRBV6-2 or TRBV6-3 and TRBJ2-7, with 8 nucleotides matching TRBD1. Germline V CDR1 and CDR2: MNHEY, SVGEGT. V was clipped by 7 bases and J by 0 bases; unmatched bases: 8. The CDR3 runs 15 residues. DNA for the CDR3: TGTGCCAGCATCGGACAGGGACGGTCCTCCTACGAGCAGTACTTC. Translating gives CASIGQGRSSYEQYF.

This clonotype was seen many times. The chain combines TRBV5-5 with TRBJ1-6; 7 nucleotides line up with TRBD1. CDR3 length: 15 amino acids. V lost 3 bases, J lost 9 bases, and 9 bases stayed unmatched. The germline V gene encodes CDR1 SGHKS and CDR2 YYEKEE (reference sequence). CDR3 sequence: CASSWGDRIGSPLHF. The CDR3 DNA reads TGTGCCAGCAGCTGGGGGGACAGAATCGGTTCACCCCTCCACTTT.

This clonotype has more than one count but fewer than ten. In DNA, the CDR3 is TGTGCCAGCAGCTTAGGTGGGGAAGGAGATACGCAGTATTTT. This encodes CASSLGGEGDTQYF. This chain links TRBV7-3 with TRBJ2-3, with D unresolved. CDR1 is SGHTA and CDR2 is FQGTGA in the germline V gene. The CDR3 has 14 amino acids. The V gene lost 2 bases and the J gene lost 5 bases, with 11 bases spanning the gap.

This clonotype showed up just a few times. The V call is TRBV19, the J call TRBJ1-5; 7 bases align to TRBD1. This CDR3 comprises 13 residues. CDR1 is LNHDA and CDR2 is SQIVND in the germline V gene (reference sequence). After removal of 10 bases from V and 6 bases from J, the junction contained 9 bases not matched to a gene. In DNA, the CDR3 is TGTGCCACTCATCCCAGGGGGGGTCAGCCCCAGCATTTT. Translating it yields CATHPRGGQPQHF.

This clonotype has only a few counts. The chain has TRBV12-3 or TRBV12-4 and TRBJ1-6; no definite D call. With 6 bases removed from V and 6 bases from J, the gap between germline ends came to 9 bases. The CDR3 is 13 residues long. CDR3 DNA sequence: TGTGCCAGCAGCGGACTGATTAATTCACCCCTCCACTTT. This translates into CASSGLINSPLHF.

This clonotype came up a few times. The rearrangement uses TRBV20-1 and TRBJ1-2; D is uncertain. The CDR3 runs to 13 residues. Germline CDR1 and CDR2: DFQATT and SNEGSKA (reference sequence). V lost 4 bases and J lost 2, with 11 bases in between. CDR3 loop: CSATSKGNYGYTF. Here the CDR3 DNA reads TGCAGTGCTACCTCTAAAGGGAACTATGGCTACACCTTC.

At least ten counts were recorded for this clonotype. The chain couples TRBV20-1 to TRBJ2-4, with D perhaps given as TRBD1 or TRBD2 (5 bases each). CDR3 length: 15 amino acids. With 5 bases removed from V and 0 bases from J, the gap between germline ends came to 14 bases. Looked up from germline, CDR1 is DFQATT and CDR2 is SNEGSKA (reference sequence). This chain's CDR3 is CSAGTPGTAKNIQYF. DNA for the CDR3: TGCAGTGCTGGAACTCCCGGGACAGCCAAAAACATTCAGTACTTC.

The chain uses TRBV18 and TRBJ2-2; TRBD2 aligns across 7 bases. CDR3 length: 14 residues. Germline V gene sequence: CDR1 KGHSH, CDR2 LQKENI. After removal of 5 bases from V and 3 bases from J, the junction contained 3 bases not matched to a gene. The CDR3 here is CASSRTSYTGELFF. CDR3 DNA: TGTGCCAGCTCAAGGACTAGTTACACCGGGGAGCTGTTTTTT.